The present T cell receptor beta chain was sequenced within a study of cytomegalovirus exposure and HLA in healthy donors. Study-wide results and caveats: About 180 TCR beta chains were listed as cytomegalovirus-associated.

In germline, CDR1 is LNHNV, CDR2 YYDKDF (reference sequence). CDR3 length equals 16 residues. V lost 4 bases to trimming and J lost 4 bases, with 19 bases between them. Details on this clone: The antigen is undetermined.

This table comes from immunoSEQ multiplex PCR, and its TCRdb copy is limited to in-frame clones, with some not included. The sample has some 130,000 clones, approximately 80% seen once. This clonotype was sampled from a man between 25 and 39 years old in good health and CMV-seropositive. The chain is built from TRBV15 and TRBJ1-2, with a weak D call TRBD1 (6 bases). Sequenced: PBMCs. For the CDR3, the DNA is TGTGCCACCAGCATGCGGACAGCCCAGAGGGGCTATGGCTACACCTTC. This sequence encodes CATSMRTAQRGYGYTF.